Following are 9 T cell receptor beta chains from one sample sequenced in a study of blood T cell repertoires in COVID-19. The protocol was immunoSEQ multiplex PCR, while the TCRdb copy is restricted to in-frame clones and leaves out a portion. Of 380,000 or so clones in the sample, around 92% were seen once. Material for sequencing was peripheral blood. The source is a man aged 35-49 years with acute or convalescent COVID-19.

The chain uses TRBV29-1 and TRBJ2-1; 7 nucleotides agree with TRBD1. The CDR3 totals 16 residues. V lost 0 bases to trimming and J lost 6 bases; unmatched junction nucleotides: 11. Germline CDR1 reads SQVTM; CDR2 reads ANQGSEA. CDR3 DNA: TGCAGCGTTGAAGATACCGGCAGGGGGATGAGCAATGAGCAGTTCTTC. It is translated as CSVEDTGRGMSNEQFF.

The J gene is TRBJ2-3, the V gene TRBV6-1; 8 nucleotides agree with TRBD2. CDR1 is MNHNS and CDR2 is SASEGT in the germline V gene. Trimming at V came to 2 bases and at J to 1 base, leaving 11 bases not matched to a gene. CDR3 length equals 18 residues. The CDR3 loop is CASSERLGRRGGTDTQYF. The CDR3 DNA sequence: TGTGCCAGCAGTGAACGCCTCGGTAGGCGGGGGGGCACAGATACGCAGTATTTT.

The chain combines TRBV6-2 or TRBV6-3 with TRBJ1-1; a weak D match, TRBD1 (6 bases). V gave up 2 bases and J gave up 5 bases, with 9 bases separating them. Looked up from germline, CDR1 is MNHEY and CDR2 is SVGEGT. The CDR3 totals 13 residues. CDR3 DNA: TGTGCCAGCAGTTACGGGGGCGGAACTGAAGCTTTCTTT. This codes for CASSYGGGTEAFF.

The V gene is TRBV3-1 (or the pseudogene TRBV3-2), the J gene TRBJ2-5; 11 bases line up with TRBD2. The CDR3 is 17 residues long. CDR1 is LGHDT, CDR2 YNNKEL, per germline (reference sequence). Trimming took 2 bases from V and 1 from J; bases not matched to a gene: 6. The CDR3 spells CASSQLLAGGPQETQYF. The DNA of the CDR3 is TGTGCCAGCAGCCAACTTTTAGCGGGAGGGCCCCAAGAGACCCAGTACTTC.

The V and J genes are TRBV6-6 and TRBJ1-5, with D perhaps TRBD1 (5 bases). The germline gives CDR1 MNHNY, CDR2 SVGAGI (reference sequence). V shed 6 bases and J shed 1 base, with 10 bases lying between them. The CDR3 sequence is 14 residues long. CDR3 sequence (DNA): TGTGCCAGCAGCCTCCGGGGGAGCAATCAGCCCCAGCATTTT. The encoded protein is CASSLRGSNQPQHF.

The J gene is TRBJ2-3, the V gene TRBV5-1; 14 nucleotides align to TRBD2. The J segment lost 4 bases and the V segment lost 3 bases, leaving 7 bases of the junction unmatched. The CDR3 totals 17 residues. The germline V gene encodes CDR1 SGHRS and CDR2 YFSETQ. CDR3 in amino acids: CASSSQGLAGAPDTQYF. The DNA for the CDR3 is TGCGCCAGCAGCTCTCAGGGACTAGCGGGAGCTCCAGATACGCAGTATTTT.

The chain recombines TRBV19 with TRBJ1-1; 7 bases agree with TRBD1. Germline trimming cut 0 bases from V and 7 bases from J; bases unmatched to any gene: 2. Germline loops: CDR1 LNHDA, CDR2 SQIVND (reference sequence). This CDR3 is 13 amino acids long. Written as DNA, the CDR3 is TGTGCCAGTAGTATAGATCGGGACAGTGAAGCTTTCTTT. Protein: CASSIDRDSEAFF.

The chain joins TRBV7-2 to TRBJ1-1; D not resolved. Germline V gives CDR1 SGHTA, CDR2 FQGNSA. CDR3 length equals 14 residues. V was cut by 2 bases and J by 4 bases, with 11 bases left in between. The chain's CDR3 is CASSLIGISTEAFF. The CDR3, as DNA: TGTGCCAGCAGCTTAATTGGCATATCCACTGAAGCTTTCTTT.

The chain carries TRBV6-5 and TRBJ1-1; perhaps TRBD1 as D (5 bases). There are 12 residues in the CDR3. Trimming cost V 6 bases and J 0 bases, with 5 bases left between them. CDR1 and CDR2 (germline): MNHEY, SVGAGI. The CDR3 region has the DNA TGTGCCAGCAGCAGGGTGAACACTGAAGCTTTCTTT. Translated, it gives CASSRVNTEAFF.